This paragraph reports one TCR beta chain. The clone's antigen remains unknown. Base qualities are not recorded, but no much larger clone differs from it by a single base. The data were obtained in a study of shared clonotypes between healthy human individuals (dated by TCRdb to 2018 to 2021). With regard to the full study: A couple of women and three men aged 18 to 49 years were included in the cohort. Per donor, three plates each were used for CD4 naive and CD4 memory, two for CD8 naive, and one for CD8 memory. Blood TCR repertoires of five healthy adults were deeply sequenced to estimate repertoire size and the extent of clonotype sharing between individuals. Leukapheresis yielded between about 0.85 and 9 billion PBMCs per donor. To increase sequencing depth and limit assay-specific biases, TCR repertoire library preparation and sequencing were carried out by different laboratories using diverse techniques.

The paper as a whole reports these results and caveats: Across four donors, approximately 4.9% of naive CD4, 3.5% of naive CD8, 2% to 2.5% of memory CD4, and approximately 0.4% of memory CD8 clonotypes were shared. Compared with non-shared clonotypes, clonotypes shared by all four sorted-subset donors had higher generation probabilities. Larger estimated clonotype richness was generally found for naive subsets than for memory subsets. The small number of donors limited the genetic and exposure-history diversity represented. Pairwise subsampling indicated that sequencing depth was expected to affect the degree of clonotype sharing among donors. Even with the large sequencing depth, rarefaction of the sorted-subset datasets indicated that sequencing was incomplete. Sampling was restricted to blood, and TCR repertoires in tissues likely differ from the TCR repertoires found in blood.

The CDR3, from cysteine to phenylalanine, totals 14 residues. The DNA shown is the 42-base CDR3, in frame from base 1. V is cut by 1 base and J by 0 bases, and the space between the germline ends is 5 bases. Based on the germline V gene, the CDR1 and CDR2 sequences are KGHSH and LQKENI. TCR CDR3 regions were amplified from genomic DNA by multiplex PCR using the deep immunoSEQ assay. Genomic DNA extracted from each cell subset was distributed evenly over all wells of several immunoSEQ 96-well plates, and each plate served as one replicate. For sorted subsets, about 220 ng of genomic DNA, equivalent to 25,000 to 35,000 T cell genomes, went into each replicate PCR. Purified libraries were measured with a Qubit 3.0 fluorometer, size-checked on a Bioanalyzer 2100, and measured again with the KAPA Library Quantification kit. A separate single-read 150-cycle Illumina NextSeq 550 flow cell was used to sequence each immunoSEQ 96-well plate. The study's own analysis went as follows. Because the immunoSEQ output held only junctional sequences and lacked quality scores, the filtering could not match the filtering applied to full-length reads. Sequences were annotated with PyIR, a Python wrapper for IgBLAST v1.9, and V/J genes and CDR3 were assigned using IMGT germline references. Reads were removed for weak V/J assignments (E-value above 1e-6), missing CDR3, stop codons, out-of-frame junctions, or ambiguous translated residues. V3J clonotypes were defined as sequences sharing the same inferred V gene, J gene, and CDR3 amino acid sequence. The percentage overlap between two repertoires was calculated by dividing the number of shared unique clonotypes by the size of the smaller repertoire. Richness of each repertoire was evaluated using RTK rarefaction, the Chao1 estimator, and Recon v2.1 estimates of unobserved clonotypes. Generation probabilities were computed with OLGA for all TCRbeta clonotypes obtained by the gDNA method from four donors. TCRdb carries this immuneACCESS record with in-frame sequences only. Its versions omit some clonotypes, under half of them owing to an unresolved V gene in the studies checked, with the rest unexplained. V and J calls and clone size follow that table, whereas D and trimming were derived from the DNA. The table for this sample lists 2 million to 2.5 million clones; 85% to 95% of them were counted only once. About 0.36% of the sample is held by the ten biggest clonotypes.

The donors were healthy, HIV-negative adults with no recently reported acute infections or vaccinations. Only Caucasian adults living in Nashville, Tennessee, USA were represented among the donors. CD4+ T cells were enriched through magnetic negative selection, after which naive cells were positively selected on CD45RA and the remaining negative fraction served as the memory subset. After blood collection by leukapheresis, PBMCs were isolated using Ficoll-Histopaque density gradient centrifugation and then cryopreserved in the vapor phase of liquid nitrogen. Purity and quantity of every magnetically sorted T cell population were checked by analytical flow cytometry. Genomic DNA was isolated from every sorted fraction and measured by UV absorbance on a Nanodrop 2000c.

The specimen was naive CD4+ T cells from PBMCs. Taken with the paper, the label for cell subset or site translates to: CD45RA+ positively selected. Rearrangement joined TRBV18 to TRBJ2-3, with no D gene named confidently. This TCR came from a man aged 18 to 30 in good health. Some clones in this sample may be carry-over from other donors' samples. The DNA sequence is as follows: TGTGCCAGCTCACCACTGAAGAGCACAGATACGCAGTATTTT. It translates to CASSPLKSTDTQYF.